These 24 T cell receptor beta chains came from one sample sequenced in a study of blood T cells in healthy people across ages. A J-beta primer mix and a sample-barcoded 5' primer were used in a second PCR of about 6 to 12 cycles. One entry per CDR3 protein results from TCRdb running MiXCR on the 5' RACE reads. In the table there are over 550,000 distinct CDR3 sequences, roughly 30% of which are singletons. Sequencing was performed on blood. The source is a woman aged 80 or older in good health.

The CDR3 loop is CASSLTGTSGDNEQYF. In DNA form, the CDR3 reads TGTGCCAGCAGCCTCACCGGGACTAGCGGAGACAATGAGCAGTACTTC. The J gene is TRBJ2-1, the V gene TRBV7-3, with TRBD2 matching over 11 bases. The DNA end favors TRBJ2-7, so the J call may be wrong. Germline V gene data show CDR1 as SGHTA and CDR2 as FQGTGA. This CDR3 region has 16 residues.

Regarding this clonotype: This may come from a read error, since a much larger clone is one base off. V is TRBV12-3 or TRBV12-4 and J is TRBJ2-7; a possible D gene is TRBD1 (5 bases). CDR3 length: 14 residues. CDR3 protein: CACSQRGRASEQYF. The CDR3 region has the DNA TGTGCCTGCAGTCAAAGGGGCAGGGCCTCCGAGCAGTACTTC.

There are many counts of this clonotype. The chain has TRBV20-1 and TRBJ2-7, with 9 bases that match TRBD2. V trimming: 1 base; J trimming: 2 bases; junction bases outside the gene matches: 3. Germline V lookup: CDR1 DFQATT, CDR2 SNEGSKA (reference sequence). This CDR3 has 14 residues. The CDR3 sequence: CSARGLAGPYEQYF. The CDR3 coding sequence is TGCAGTGCTAGAGGTCTAGCGGGGCCCTACGAGCAGTACTTC.

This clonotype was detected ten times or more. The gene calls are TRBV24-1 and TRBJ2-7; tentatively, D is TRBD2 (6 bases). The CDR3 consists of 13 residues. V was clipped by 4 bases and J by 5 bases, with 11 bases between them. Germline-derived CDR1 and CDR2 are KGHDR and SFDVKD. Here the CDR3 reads CATSDPGEDEQYF. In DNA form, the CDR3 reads TGTGCCACCAGTGACCCTGGGGAGGACGAGCAGTACTTC.

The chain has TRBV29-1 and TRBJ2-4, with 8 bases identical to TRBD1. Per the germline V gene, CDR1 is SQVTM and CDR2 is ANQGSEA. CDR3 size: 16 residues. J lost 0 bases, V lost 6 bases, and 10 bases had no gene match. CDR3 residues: CSVHALGQGAKNIQYF. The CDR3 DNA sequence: TGCAGCGTCCACGCCCTAGGACAGGGAGCCAAAAACATTCAGTACTTC.

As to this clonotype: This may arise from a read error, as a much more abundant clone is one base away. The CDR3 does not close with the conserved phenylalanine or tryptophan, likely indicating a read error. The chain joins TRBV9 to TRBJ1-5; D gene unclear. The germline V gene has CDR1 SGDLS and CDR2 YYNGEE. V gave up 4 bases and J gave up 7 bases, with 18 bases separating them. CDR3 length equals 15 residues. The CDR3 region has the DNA TGTGCCAGCAGCCCCGGTCGAGGGAGGGAACAGCCCCAGCATGTT. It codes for CASSPGRGREQPQHV.

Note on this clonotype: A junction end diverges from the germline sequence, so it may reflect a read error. The CDR3 reads CASGQVSTDAQYF. The CDR3 nucleotides are TGTGCCAGCGGACAGGTGTCAACAGATGCGCAGTATTTT. This chain connects TRBV12-3 or TRBV12-4 to TRBJ2-3, with 7 bases that match TRBD1. This CDR3 region has 13 residues.

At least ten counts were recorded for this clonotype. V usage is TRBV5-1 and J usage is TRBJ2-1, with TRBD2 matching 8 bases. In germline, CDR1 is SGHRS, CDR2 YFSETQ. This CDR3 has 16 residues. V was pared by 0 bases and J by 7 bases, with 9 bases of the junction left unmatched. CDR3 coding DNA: TGCGCCAGCAGCTTGGAAATGGCGGGGGGTTTAAATGAGCAGTTCTTC. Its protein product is CASSLEMAGGLNEQFF.

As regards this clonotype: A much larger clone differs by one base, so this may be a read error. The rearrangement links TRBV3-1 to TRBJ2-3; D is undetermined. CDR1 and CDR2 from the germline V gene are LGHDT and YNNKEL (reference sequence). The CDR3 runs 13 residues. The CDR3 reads CVSSQDIKDTQYF. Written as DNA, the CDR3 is TGTGTCAGCAGCCAAGATATCAAAGATACGCAGTATTTT.

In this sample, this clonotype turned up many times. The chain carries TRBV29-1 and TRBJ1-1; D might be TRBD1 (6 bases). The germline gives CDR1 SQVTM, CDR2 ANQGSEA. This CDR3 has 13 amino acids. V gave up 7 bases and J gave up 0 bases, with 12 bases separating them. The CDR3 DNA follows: TGCAGCGCAGGGGACGGTGTGAACACTGAAGCTTTCTTT. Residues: CSAGDGVNTEAFF.

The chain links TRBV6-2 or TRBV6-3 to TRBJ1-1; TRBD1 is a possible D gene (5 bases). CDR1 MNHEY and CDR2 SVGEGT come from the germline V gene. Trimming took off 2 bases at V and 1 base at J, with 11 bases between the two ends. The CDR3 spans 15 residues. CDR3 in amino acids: CASSYAGITNTEAFF. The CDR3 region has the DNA TGTGCCAGCAGTTACGCAGGGATAACGAACACTGAAGCTTTCTTT.

CDR3 nucleotide sequence: TGTGCCAGCAGCTCGACAGGAGCTGGGGCCAACGTCCTGACTTTC. As protein: CASSSTGAGANVLTF. The chain carries TRBV6-6 and TRBJ2-6; TRBD1 is a possible D gene (6 bases). In germline, CDR1 is MNHNY, CDR2 SVGAGI (reference sequence). The length of the CDR3 is 15 residues. The germline V and J ends were trimmed by 6 bases and 2 bases, with 11 bases remaining between them.

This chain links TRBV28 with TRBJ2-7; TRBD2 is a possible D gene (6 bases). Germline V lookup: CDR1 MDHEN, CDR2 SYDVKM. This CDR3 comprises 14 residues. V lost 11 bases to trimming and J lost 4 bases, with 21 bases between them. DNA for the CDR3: TGTGCCCATCGAGGCGGAGGGCGGTCATACGAGCAGTACTTC. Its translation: CAHRGGGRSYEQYF.

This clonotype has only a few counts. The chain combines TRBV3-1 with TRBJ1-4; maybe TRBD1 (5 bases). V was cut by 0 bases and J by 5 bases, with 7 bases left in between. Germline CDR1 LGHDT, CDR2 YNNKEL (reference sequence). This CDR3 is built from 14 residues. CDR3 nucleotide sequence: TGTGCCAGCAGCCAAGATTGGGGGAATGAAAAACTGTTTTTT. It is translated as CASSQDWGNEKLFF.

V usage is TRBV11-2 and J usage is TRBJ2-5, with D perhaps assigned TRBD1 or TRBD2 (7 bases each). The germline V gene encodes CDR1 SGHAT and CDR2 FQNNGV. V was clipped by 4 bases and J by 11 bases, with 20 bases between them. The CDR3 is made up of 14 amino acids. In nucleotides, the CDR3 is TGTGCCAGCAGCTCCCCCTGGCAGGGGGGGGAGCAGTACTTC. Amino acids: CASSSPWQGGEQYF. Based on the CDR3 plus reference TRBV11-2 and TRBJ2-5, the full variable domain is EAGVAQSPRYKIIEKRQSVAFWCNPISGHATLYWYQQILGQGPKLLIQFQNNGVVDDSQLPKDRFSAERLKGVDSTLKIQPAKLEDSAVYLCASSSPWQGGEQYFGPGTRLLVL.

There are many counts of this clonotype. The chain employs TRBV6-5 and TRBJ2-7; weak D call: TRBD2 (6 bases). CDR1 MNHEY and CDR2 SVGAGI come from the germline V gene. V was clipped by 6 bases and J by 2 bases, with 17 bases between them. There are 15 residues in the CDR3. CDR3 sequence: CASRWGGTGAYEQYF. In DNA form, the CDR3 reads TGTGCCAGCAGATGGGGTGGGACGGGAGCCTACGAGCAGTACTTC.

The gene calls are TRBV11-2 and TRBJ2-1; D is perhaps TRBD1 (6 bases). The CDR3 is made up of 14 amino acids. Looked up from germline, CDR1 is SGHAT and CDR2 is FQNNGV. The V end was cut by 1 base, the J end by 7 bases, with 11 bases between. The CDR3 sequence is CASSLGDTGNEQFF. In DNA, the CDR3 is TGTGCCAGCAGCTTAGGGGACACCGGGAATGAGCAGTTCTTC.

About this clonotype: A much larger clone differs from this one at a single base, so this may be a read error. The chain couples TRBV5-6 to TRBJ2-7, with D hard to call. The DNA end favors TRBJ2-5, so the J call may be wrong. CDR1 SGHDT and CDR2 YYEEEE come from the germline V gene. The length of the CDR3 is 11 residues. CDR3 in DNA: TGTACCAGCAGTACTAAAGAGACCCAGTACTTC. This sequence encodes CTSSTKETQYF.

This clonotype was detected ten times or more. The CDR3, as DNA: TGTGCCAGCAGTTACACCTCGGGACTAAACTATGGCTACACCTTC. This codes for CASSYTSGLNYGYTF. V gene TRBV6-2 or TRBV6-3 combines with J gene TRBJ1-2; tentatively, D is TRBD1 (5 bases). Germline CDR1 is MNHEY and CDR2 is SVGEGT. V lost 2 bases to trimming and J lost 2 bases, with 12 bases between them. CDR3 length: 15 amino acids.

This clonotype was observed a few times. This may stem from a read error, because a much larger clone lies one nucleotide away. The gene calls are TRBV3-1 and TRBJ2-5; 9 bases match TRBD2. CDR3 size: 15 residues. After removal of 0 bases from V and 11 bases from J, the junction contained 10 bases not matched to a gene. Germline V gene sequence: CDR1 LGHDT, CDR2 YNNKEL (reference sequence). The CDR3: CASSQEAGGPDEQYF. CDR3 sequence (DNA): TGTGCCAGCAGCCAAGAGGCGGGGGGGCCTGATGAGCAGTACTTC.

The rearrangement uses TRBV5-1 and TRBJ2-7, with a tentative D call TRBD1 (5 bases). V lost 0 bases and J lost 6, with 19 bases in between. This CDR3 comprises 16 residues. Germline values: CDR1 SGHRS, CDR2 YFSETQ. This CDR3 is CASSLDPLAQRGEQYF. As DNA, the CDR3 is TGCGCCAGCAGCTTGGACCCCCTGGCACAAAGGGGCGAGCAGTACTTC.

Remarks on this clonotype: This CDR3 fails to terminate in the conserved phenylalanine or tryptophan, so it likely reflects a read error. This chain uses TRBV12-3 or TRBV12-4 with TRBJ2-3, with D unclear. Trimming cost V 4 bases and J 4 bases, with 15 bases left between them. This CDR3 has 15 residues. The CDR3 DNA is TGTGCCAGCAGTTCAGGTGACATGAGAGCAGATACGCAGTATTCT. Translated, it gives CASSSGDMRADTQYS.

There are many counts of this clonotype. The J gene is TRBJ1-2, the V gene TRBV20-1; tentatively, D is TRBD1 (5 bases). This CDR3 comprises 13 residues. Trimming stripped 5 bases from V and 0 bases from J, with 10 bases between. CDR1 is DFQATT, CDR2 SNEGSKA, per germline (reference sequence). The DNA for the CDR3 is TGCAGTGCTGGGGGGACGGCTAACTATGGCTACACCTTC. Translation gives CSAGGTANYGYTF.

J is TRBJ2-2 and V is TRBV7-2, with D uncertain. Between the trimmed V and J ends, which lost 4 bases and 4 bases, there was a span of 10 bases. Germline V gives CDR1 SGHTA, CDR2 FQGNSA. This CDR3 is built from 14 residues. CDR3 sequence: CASSSTLGTGELFF. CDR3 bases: TGTGCCAGCAGCTCAACTCTAGGCACCGGGGAGCTGTTTTTT.